This TCR beta chain was retrieved from a study of naive and memory T cell subsets. Per the germline V gene, CDR1 is SQVTM and CDR2 is ANQGSEA. V was shortened by 5 bases and J by 6 bases, with 16 bases between the two germline ends. This CDR3 contains 14 residues. The sample holds a few counts of this clonotype. What it binds is not known. TCR cDNA received a 3' ligated oligonucleotide that carried a UMI. Whole-blood samples were under 3 ml of peripheral blood from healthy adult volunteers. Unsorted total RNA, roughly 1 to 1000 ng, was DNase treated before reverse transcription. Ligated cDNA underwent four rounds of PCR with nested alpha and beta constant region primers and SP2. TCRdb reanalysed the 5' RACE reads using MiXCR and keeps one entry per CDR3 protein. The data hold tens of thousands of distinct CDR3 sequences, with approximately 8.5% observed a single time. Whole-study results and caveats: TCR transcript changes with activation or differentiation may affect this RNA method.

The TCR was taken from a female donor in good health. The chain joins TRBV29-1 to TRBJ2-2; either TRBD1 or TRBD2 may fit D (6 bases each). DNA of the CDR3: TGCAGCGTTCAAGGGGCAGGGGAGGCCGGGGAGCTGTTTTTT. It specifies CSVQGAGEAGELFF.